This passage covers 18 T cell receptor beta chains from one sample sequenced in a study of T cells in Graves' hyperthyroidism and ophthalmopathy. The source material, RNA transcripts, was used to amplify TCR beta CDR3 regions. The HTBI set primed first-round TCR CDR3 RT-PCR. TCRdb re-derived calls from the multiplex PCR reads in MiXCR, one entry per CDR3 protein. The sample includes roughly 640,000 distinct CDR3 sequences, more than 15% of them seen just once. Source material: blood. These receptors were taken from a woman aged 40 to 50 with Graves' ophthalmopathy.

The genes are TRBV19 and TRBJ2-1, with TRBD1 as a possible D gene (6 bases). V shed 7 bases and J shed 2 bases, with 9 bases lying between them. Germline V gives CDR1 LNHDA, CDR2 SQIVND (reference sequence). CDR3 length: 13 amino acids. CDR3 in amino acids: CASKDRPYNEQFF. The CDR3, as DNA: TGTGCCAGTAAGGACAGACCCTACAATGAGCAGTTCTTC.

This clonotype was detected ten times or more. The CDR3 region has the DNA TGTGCCAGCAGCCCGACTAGCGGGAGTTGGAATGAGCAGTTCTTC. Residues: CASSPTSGSWNEQFF. The J gene is TRBJ2-1, the V gene TRBV12-3 or TRBV12-4; 12 positions match TRBD2. The length of the CDR3 is 15 residues. Trimming took 6 bases from V and 7 from J; bases not matched to a gene: 7.

This clonotype was counted only a few times. The rearrangement links TRBV4-2 to TRBJ1-5; D may be TRBD1 (5 bases). CDR1 LGHNA and CDR2 YNFKEQ come from the germline V gene. This CDR3 is built from 15 residues. V lost 0 bases and J lost 10, with 16 bases in between. DNA of the CDR3: TGTGCCAGCAGCCAAGATGACAGCCAAATCAGCCCCCAGCATTTT. Amino acid sequence: CASSQDDSQISPQHF.

This chain uses TRBV10-2 with TRBJ1-3; the match to TRBD1 covers 9 bases. This CDR3 is built from 15 residues. J gave up 2 bases and V 3 bases, and 2 bases lay outside the gene matches. Germline CDR1 is WSHSY and CDR2 is SAAADI. The CDR3: CASSEQGAPGNTIYF. CDR3 bases: TGCGCCAGCAGTGAACAGGGGGCGCCTGGAAACACCATATATTTT.

In this sample, this clonotype turned up many times. The V gene is TRBV6-1, the J gene TRBJ2-7, with 10 positions matching TRBD1. V shed 6 bases and J 5 bases; nucleotides not matched to a gene: 10. Germline V gene sequence: CDR1 MNHNS, CDR2 SASEGT. The CDR3 loop spans 15 amino acids. The CDR3 DNA sequence: TGTGCCAGCAGCCAAAGAGACAGGGGGCTTGACGAGCAGTACTTC. Translating it yields CASSQRDRGLDEQYF.

The rearrangement joins TRBV20-1 to TRBJ2-7; TRBD2 agrees at 11 bases. V was clipped by 6 bases and J by 4 bases; unmatched bases: 8. The CDR3 is 14 residues long. The germline V gene has CDR1 DFQATT and CDR2 SNEGSKA (reference sequence). CDR3 DNA: TGCAGTGCCCGTGCGACTAGCGGGGCTTACGAGCAGTACTTC. It translates to CSARATSGAYEQYF.

This clonotype was counted only a few times. This sequence joins TRBV10-3 and TRBJ2-2; 7 positions match TRBD1. CDR1 ENHRY and CDR2 SYGVKD come from the germline V gene. This CDR3 has 14 amino acids. V lost 8 bases to trimming and J lost 0 bases; unmatched junction nucleotides: 3. The DNA of the CDR3 is TGTGCCATCCGGGACAGCGCGAACACCGGGGAGCTGTTTTTT. Translated: CAIRDSANTGELFF.

The CDR3 DNA reads TGTGCCAGCAGCTCCCAGGGGGCTCCTGTTGTAGGACTGTTTTTT. Protein: CASSSQGAPVVGLFF. The chain carries TRBV11-2 and TRBJ1-4, with TRBD1 matching 8 bases. Germline CDR1 is SGHAT and CDR2 is FQNNGV. CDR3 length equals 15 residues. Losses at the gene ends were 4 bases for V and 13 bases for J; bases not matched to a gene: 14.

The chain carries TRBV18 and TRBJ2-1, with D possibly matching TRBD2 (5 bases). From germline, CDR1 is KGHSH and CDR2 LQKENI. The CDR3 length is 17 residues. Trimming pared 5 bases from V and 4 bases from J, leaving 21 bases between. In DNA form, the CDR3 reads TGTGCCAGCTCAAGTGGCTCCCGGAGGCTTATTTACAATGAGCAGTTCTTC. It translates to CASSSGSRRLIYNEQFF.

The sample holds many counts of this clonotype. The chain employs TRBV20-1 and TRBJ2-1; D gene ambiguous. V lost 6 bases and J 7 bases, leaving 16 bases between the germline ends. The germline CDR1 and CDR2 sequences are DFQATT and SNEGSKA (reference sequence). The CDR3 consists of 13 residues. The CDR3, as DNA: TGCAGTGCAACTCTGCTACCCAGGAATGAGCAGTTCTTC. Protein product: CSATLLPRNEQFF.

The genes are TRBV7-2 and TRBJ2-3; TRBD2 matches at 11 bases. The trim removed 0 bases at V and 2 bases at J, leaving 7 bases unmatched. Germline assignment: CDR1 SGHTA and CDR2 FQGNSA. CDR3 length equals 18 residues. The CDR3 region is CASSLALASGGNTDTQYF. The CDR3 DNA is TGTGCCAGCAGCTTAGCCTTAGCTAGCGGGGGGAACACAGATACGCAGTATTTT.

This clonotype was picked up many times. The chain has TRBV2 and TRBJ1-2, with 7 bases identical to TRBD1. The CDR3 extends over 14 amino acids. After removal of 3 bases from V and 7 bases from J, the junction contained 8 bases not matched to a gene. CDR1 SNHLY and CDR2 FYNNEI come from the germline V gene. The CDR3 sequence: CASSEQGGSLGYTF. DNA for the CDR3: TGTGCCAGCAGTGAGCAAGGGGGCTCCCTTGGCTACACCTTC.

This clonotype came up many times. The CDR3, as DNA: TGTGCCAGCAAAGAAGGAGGGGGTGATGGCTACACCTTC. Its translation: CASKEGGGDGYTF. The rearrangement joins TRBV28 to TRBJ1-2; tentative D call: TRBD1 (6 bases). V lost 7 bases and J lost 6, with 15 bases in between. CDR3 length: 13 amino acids. From germline, CDR1 is MDHEN and CDR2 SYDVKM.

This clonotype was recorded at least ten times. The chain employs TRBV30 and TRBJ2-3; 11 positions match TRBD2. Germline CDR1 is GTSNPN and CDR2 is SVGIG (reference sequence). The CDR3 totals 15 residues. V gave up 4 bases and J gave up 6 bases; unmatched junction bases: 9. The CDR3 DNA sequence: TGTGCCTGGACTCCTAGCGGGGGGCCCGGTGATACGCAGTATTTT. Encoded protein: CAWTPSGGPGDTQYF.

The V call is TRBV3-1, the J call TRBJ1-1, with D hard to call. The CDR3 covers 16 residues. Germline CDR1 reads LGHDT; CDR2 reads YNNKEL (reference sequence). V lost 1 base to trimming and J lost 1 base, with 13 bases between them. CDR3 sequence reads: CASSQVYTVQNTEAFF. CDR3 in DNA: TGTGCCAGCAGCCAAGTCTATACGGTACAGAACACTGAAGCTTTCTTT.

This clonotype has at least ten counts. The rearrangement uses TRBV30 and TRBJ2-5, with D unclear. V lost 0 bases and J 4 bases, leaving 9 bases between the germline ends. Germline assignment: CDR1 GTSNPN and CDR2 SVGIG (reference sequence). This CDR3 is built from 13 residues. CDR3 nucleotides: TGTGCCTGGAGTGTGCTCCTGCTAGAGACCCAGTACTTC. Its protein is CAWSVLLLETQYF.

The chain is built from TRBV19 and TRBJ1-1; TRBD1 agrees at 10 bases. CDR1 and CDR2 (germline): LNHDA, SQIVND (reference sequence). V dropped 6 bases and J dropped 6; count of bases not matched to a gene: 7. This CDR3 has 14 amino acids. The CDR3 sequence is CASSSGTGAAEAFF. CDR3 sequence (DNA): TGTGCCAGTAGCTCCGGGACAGGGGCCGCTGAAGCTTTCTTT.

The sample holds a few counts of this clonotype. The chain carries TRBV6-1 and TRBJ1-5; D remains ambiguous. The germline V and J ends were trimmed by 0 bases and 0 bases, with 18 bases remaining between them. Germline V lookup: CDR1 MNHNS, CDR2 SASEGT. The CDR3 length is 19 residues. The CDR3 nucleotides are TGTGCCAGCAGTGAAGCGGGGAGGCTTAGCCCCTATAGCAATCAGCCCCAGCATTTT. Translating it yields CASSEAGRLSPYSNQPQHF.